This T cell receptor beta chain was captured by sequencing in a study of blood T cell repertoires in COVID-19. Study-level background: Acute-phase and convalescent COVID-19 samples originated in the United States, Italy and Spain. The cDNA or gDNA used as material had been derived from T cells, B-cell-depleted T cells, or PBMCs.

Original analysis: Reference gene primer amplification in the assay estimated nucleated cell counts. Sequenced by immunoSEQ multiplex PCR; TCRdb stores in-frame clones only, minus some. The V and J calls and the clone size are those of that table, but D and trimming were determined from the DNA. The sample has hundreds of thousands of clones, 87% seen once. The receptor was derived from a woman younger than 35 who had recovered from COVID-19. Sequencing was carried out using peripheral blood.

The CDR3 coding sequence is TGTGCCAGCAGTTCGGGACAGGGGGCGTCTGAGCAGTACTTC. Translated: CASSSGQGASEQYF. This chain links TRBV27 with TRBJ2-7; TRBD1 agrees at 12 bases. Germline-derived CDR1 and CDR2 are MNHEY and SMNVEV (reference sequence). V lost 4 bases, J lost 7 bases, and 5 bases stayed unmatched. The CDR3 loop spans 14 amino acids.